Below, 2 T cell receptor beta chains from the same sample are listed, as sequenced in a study of T cell repertoires in cytomegalovirus infection. In TCRdb, the reads were re-called with MiXCR into one record per CDR3 protein. Of around 500,000 distinct CDR3 sequences listed, roughly 46% were seen once; the top ten hold around two fifths. Antigens of these TCRs are unknown. The sequenced sample was cultured PBMCs, obtained from culture after CMV antigen stimulation. Receptors originate from a human donor in good health (CMV status not recorded). Some clones in this sample may be carry-over from other donors' samples.

This sequence joins TRBV4-1 and TRBJ2-3, with 7 bases fitting TRBD1. CDR1 and CDR2 from the germline V gene are MGHRA and YSYEKL. With 4 bases clipped from V and 0 bases from J, the junction kept 7 bases outside the gene matches. This CDR3 has 16 amino acids. As DNA, the CDR3 is TGCGCCAGCAGCCCATTGGGACAGTATAGCACAGATACGCAGTATTTT. It yields the protein CASSPLGQYSTDTQYF.

J is TRBJ2-5 and V is TRBV6-5, with no clear D. The V end was cut by 1 base, the J end by 2 bases, with 8 bases between. The CDR3 runs 14 residues. The germline V gene has CDR1 MNHEY and CDR2 SVGAGI. The CDR3 DNA reads as TGTGCCAGCAGTTACTTCGGCGAACAAGAGACCCAGTACTTC. This gives the protein CASSYFGEQETQYF.